Following are 7 T cell receptor beta chains from one sample sequenced in a study of blood T cell repertoires in COVID-19. Using immunoSEQ multiplex PCR, the repertoire was profiled, and TCRdb retains in-frame clones only, with some absent. The table has fewer than 250,000 clones, about 83% seen once. Sequences were obtained from peripheral blood. Receptor source: a woman between 45 and 60 years old with active or convalescent COVID-19.

This chain joins TRBV12-3 or TRBV12-4 and TRBJ1-2, with D perhaps matching TRBD1 (5 bases). This CDR3 is built from 11 residues. The germline V and J ends were trimmed by 6 bases and 6 bases, with 8 bases remaining between them. The chain's CDR3 is CASSTTDGYTF. DNA for the CDR3: TGTGCCAGCAGCACGACAGATGGCTACACCTTC.

This clone was observed a few times. The CDR3 DNA sequence: TGTGCCAGCACCTTTGACAGGGAATCTTACTATGGCTACACCTTC. The encoded protein is CASTFDRESYYGYTF. V and J are TRBV28 and TRBJ1-2, with 7 bases aligning to TRBD1. V lost 7 bases to trimming and J lost 3 bases; unmatched junction nucleotides: 11. The germline V gene encodes CDR1 MDHEN and CDR2 SYDVKM. The CDR3 has 15 amino acids.

CDR3 loop: CASSLAGLGYTF. CDR3 in DNA: TGTGCCAGCAGCTTAGCCGGACTGGGCTACACCTTC. The V and J genes are TRBV11-2 and TRBJ1-2, with unresolved D. The germline gives CDR1 SGHAT, CDR2 FQNNGV. Trimming pared 1 base from V and 8 bases from J, leaving 8 bases between. This CDR3 is 12 amino acids long.

The rearrangement joins TRBV6-5 to TRBJ2-1; 11 bases agree with TRBD2. Trimming at V came to 2 bases and at J to 4 bases, leaving 1 base not matched to a gene. Germline lookup yields CDR1 MNHEY and CDR2 SVGAGI. The CDR3 sequence is 15 residues long. The CDR3 loop reads CASSYVAGGYNEQFF. The CDR3 bases are TGTGCCAGCAGTTACGTAGCGGGAGGGTACAATGAGCAGTTCTTC.

The chain uses TRBV19 and TRBJ1-2; D perhaps matches TRBD1 (6 bases). Germline CDR1 reads LNHDA; CDR2 reads SQIVND (reference sequence). CDR3 length: 12 amino acids. V shed 4 bases and J shed 12 bases, with 15 bases lying between them. The CDR3 coding sequence is TGTGCCAGTAGTACGTACCAGGGGCGAAACACCTTC. It is translated as CASSTYQGRNTF.

The CDR3 is CASSQDPTGGYGYTF. In nucleotides, the CDR3 is TGCGCCAGCAGCCAAGACCCTACAGGGGGGTATGGCTACACCTTC. This chain links TRBV4-1 with TRBJ1-2; 8 positions match TRBD1. The CDR3 length is 15 residues. V trimming: 0 bases; J trimming: 5 bases; junction bases outside the gene matches: 5. The germline gives CDR1 MGHRA, CDR2 YSYEKL.

The J gene is TRBJ1-2, the V gene TRBV24-1; TRBD1 is a possible D gene (6 bases). Germline V lookup: CDR1 KGHDR, CDR2 SFDVKD. This CDR3 comprises 13 residues. V dropped 2 bases and J dropped 8 bases, with 11 bases sitting between them. The CDR3 nucleotides are TGTGCCACCAGTGATTCACAGGGTAGGGGCTACACCTTC. This encodes CATSDSQGRGYTF.